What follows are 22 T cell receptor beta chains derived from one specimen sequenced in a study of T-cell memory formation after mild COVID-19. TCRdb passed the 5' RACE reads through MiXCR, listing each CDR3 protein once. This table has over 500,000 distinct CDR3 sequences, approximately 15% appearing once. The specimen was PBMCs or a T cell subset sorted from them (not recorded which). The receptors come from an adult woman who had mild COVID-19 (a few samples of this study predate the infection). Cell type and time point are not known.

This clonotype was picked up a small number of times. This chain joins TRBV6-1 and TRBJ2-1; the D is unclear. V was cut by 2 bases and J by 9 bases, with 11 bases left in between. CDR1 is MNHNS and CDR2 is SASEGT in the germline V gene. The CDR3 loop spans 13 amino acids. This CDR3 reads CASSERLGGEQFF. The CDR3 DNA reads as TGTGCCAGCAGTGAACGGCTGGGTGGTGAGCAGTTCTTC.

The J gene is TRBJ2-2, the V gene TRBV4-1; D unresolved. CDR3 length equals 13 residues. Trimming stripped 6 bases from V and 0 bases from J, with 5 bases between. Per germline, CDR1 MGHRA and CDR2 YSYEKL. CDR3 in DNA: TGCGCCAGCAGGGACGCGAACACCGGGGAGCTGTTTTTT. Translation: CASRDANTGELFF.

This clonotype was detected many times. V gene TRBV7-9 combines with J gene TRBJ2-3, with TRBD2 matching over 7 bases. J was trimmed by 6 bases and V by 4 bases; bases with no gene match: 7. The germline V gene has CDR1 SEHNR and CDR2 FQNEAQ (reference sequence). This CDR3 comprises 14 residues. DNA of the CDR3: TGTGCCAGCAGCTCCGGGGACTACTCCGATACGCAGTATTTT. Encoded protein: CASSSGDYSDTQYF.

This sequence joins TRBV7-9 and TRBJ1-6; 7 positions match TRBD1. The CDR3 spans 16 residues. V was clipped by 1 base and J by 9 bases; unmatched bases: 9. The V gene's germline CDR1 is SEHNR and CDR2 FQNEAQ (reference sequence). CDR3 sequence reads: CASSLGTGDLRSPLHF. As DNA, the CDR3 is TGTGCCAGCAGCTTAGGTACAGGGGATTTGCGTTCACCCCTCCACTTT.

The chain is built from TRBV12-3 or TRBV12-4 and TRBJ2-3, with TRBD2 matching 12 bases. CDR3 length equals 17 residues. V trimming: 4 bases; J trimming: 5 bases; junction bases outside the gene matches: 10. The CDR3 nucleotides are TGTGCCAGCAGTTCCCCCACTAGCGGGAGGTTAGGAGATACGCAGTATTTT. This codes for CASSSPTSGRLGDTQYF.

CDR3 DNA: TGTGCCAGCAGCTTAGGGCTATACTACGAGCAGTACTTC. It translates to CASSLGLYYEQYF. The chain uses TRBV7-2 and TRBJ2-7; D is uncertain. This CDR3 spans 13 amino acids. CDR1 is SGHTA, CDR2 FQGNSA, per germline. Trimming stripped 1 base from V and 3 bases from J, with 7 bases between.

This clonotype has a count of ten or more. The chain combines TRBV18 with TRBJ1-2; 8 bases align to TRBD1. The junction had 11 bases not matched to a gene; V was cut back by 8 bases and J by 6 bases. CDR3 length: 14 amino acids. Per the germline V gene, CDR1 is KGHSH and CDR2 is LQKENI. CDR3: CASAPQGAGNGYTF. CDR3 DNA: TGTGCCAGCGCTCCTCAGGGGGCAGGGAATGGCTACACCTTC.

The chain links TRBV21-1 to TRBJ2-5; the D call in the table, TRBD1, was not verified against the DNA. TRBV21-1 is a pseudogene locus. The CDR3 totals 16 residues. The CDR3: CASSNIQGGKRETQYF. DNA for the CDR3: TGTGCCAGCAGCAACATCCAGGGTGGGAAGAGAGAGACCCAGTACTTC.

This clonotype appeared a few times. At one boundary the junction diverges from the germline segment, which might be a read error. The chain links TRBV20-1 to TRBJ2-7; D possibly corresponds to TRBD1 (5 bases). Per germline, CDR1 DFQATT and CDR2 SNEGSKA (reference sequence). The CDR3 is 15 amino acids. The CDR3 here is CSAGEPLGRAWEQYF. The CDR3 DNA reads TGCAGTGCTGGAGAACCACTTGGCAGGGCGTGGGAGCAGTACTTC.

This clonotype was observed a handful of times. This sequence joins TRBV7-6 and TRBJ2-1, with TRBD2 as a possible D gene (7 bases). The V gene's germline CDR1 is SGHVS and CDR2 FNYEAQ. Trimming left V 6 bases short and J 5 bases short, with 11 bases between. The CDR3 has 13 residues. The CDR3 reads CASRGGAHNEQFF. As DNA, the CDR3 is TGTGCCAGCAGGGGGGGGGCCCACAATGAGCAGTTCTTC.

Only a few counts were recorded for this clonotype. The CDR3: CASSLTVNEQFF. CDR3 DNA: TGTGCCAGCAGCCTGACCGTTAATGAGCAGTTCTTC. The V gene is TRBV12-3 or TRBV12-4, the J gene TRBJ2-1; D is uncertain. This CDR3 is 12 amino acids long. Trimming removed 6 bases at V and 7 bases at J, with 10 bases between.

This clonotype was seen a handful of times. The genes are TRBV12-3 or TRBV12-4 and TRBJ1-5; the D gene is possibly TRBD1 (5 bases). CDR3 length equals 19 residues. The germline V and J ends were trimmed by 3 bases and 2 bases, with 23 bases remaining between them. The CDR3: CASSFRVGLSGVGNQPQHF. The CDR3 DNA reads TGTGCCAGCAGTTTCAGGGTCGGATTATCGGGGGTCGGCAATCAGCCCCAGCATTTT.

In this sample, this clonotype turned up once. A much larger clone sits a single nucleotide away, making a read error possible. Written as DNA, the CDR3 is TGTGCCAGCAGCTCCAGACCGACGGGAGCGAACACCGGGGAGCCGTTTTTT. Its protein product is CASSSRPTGANTGEPFF. This chain joins TRBV7-9 and TRBJ2-2; weak D call: TRBD2 (6 bases). Looked up from germline, CDR1 is SEHNR and CDR2 is FQNEAQ (reference sequence). The CDR3 totals 17 residues.

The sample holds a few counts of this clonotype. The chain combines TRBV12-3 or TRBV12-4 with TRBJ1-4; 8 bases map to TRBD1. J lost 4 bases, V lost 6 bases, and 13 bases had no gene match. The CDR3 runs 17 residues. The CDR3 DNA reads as TGTGCCAGCAGACCCGGACAGGGTGAACTTTTTAATGAAAAACTGTTTTTT. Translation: CASRPGQGELFNEKLFF.

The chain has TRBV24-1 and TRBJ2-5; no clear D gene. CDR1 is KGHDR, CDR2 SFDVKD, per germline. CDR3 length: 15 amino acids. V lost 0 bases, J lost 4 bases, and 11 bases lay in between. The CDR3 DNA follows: TGTGCCACCAGTGATTTGCAAGGCTGGGGAGAGACCCAGTACTTC. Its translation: CATSDLQGWGETQYF.

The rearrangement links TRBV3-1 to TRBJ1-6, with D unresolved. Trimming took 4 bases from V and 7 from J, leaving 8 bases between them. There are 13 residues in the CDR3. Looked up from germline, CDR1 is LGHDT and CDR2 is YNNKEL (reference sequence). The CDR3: CASSRSSNSPLHF. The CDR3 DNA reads TGTGCCAGCAGCCGTTCATCGAATTCACCCCTCCACTTT.

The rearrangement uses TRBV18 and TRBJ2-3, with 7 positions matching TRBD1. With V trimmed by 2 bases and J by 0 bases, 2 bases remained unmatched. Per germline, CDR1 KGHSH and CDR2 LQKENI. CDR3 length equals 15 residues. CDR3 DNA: TGTGCCAGCTCACCAGGGACAGTCAGCACAGATACGCAGTATTTT. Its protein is CASSPGTVSTDTQYF. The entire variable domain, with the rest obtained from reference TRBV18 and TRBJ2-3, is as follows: NAGVMQNPRHLVRRRGQEARLRCSPMKGHSHVYWYRQLPEEGLKFMVYLQKENIIDESGMPKERFSAEFPKEGPSILRIQQVVRGDSAAYFCASSPGTVSTDTQYFGPGTRLTVL.

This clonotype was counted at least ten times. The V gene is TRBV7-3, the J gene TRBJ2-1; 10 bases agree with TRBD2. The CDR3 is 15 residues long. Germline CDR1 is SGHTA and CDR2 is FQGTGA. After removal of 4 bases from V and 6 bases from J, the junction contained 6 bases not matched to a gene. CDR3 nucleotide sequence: TGTGCCAGCAGCTCCCTAGCGGGGGTAGGCAATGAGCAGTTCTTC. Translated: CASSSLAGVGNEQFF.

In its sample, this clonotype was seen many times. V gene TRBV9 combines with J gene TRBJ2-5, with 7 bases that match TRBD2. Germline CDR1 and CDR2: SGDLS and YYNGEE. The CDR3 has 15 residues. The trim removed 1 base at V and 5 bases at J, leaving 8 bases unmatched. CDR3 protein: CASSVLGGSLETQYF. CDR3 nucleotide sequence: TGTGCCAGCAGCGTATTGGGGGGGAGCTTGGAGACCCAGTACTTC.

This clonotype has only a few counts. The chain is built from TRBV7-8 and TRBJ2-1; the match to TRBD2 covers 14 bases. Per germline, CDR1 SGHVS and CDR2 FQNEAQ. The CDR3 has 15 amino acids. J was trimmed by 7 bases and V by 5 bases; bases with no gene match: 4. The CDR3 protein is CASSRLAGGLNEQFF. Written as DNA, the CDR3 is TGTGCCAGCAGCAGACTAGCGGGGGGGTTGAATGAGCAGTTCTTC.

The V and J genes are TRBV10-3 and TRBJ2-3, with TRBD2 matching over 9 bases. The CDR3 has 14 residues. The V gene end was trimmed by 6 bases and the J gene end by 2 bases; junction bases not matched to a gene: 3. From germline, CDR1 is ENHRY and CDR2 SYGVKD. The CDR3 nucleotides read TGTGCCATCAGGCGGGGGGGCCCCACAGATACGCAGTATTTT. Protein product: CAIRRGGPTDTQYF.

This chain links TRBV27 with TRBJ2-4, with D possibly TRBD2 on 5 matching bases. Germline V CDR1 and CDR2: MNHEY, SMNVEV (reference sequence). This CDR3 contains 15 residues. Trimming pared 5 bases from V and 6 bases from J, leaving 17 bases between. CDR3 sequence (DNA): TGTGCCAGCAGTCCCTTGGCCAACCGGGGAAACATTCAGTACTTC. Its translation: CASSPLANRGNIQYF.